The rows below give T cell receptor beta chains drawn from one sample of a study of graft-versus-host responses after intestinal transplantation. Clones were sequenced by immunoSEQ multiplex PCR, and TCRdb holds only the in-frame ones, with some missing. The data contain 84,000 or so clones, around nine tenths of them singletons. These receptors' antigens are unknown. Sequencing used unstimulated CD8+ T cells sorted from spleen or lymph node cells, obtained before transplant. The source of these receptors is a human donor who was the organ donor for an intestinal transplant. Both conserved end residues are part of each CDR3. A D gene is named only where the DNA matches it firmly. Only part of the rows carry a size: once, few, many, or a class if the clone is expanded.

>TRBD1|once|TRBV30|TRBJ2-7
CAWSWDSSYEQYF
TGTGCCTGGAGCTGGGACAGCTCCTACGAGCAGTACTTC
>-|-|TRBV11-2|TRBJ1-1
CASSLGRTEAFF
TGTGCCAGCAGCTTAGGCAGGACTGAAGCTTTCTTT
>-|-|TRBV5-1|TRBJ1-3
CASSLGSGNTIYF
TGCGCCAGCAGCTTGGGCTCTGGAAACACCATATATTTT
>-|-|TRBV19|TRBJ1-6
CASSWGGGESSYNSPLHF
TGTGCCAGTAGTTGGGGCGGAGGGGAGAGCTCCTATAATTCACCCCTCCACTTT
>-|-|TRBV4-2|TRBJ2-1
CASSQRTSSYNEQFF
TGTGCCAGCAGCCAGAGGACTTCCTCCTACAATGAGCAGTTCTTC
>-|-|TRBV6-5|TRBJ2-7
CASSPGPLYEQYF
TGTGCCAGCAGCCCCGGGCCTCTCTACGAGCAGTACTTC
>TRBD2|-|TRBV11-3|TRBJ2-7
CASSLVAGYEQYF
TGTGCCAGCAGCTTAGTAGCGGGGTACGAGCAGTACTTC
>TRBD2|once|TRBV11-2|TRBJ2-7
CASSLDWGGSYEQYF
TGTGCCAGCAGCTTAGATTGGGGGGGCTCCTACGAGCAGTACTTC
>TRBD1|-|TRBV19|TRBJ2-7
CASRRTGTDSYEQYF
TGTGCCAGTAGACGGACCGGGACAGACTCCTACGAGCAGTACTTC
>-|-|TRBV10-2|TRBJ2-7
CASKRRGISYEQYF
TGCGCCAGCAAACGTCGTGGTATCTCCTACGAGCAGTACTTC
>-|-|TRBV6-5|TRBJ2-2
CASRDHTVTGELFF
TGTGCCAGCAGGGACCACACAGTCACCGGGGAGCTGTTTTTT
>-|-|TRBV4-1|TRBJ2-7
CASSYLGDTYEQYF
TGCGCCAGCAGCTACCTAGGGGATACCTACGAGCAGTACTTC
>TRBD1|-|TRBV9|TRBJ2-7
CASSARTGRHEQYF
TGTGCCAGCAGCGCCCGGACAGGTAGGCACGAGCAGTACTTC
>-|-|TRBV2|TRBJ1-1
CARETNLPSAEAFF
TGTGCCAGAGAAACTAATCTCCCGAGCGCTGAAGCTTTCTTT
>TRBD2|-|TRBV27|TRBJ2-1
CASKPAGGPYNEQFF
TGTGCCAGCAAACCAGCGGGGGGCCCCTACAATGAGCAGTTCTTC
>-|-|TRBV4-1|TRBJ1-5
CASSQQGFGGPQHF
TGCGCCAGCAGCCAACAGGGGTTTGGGGGACCCCAGCATTTT
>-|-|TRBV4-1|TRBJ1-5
CASSHGQQPQHF
TGCGCCAGCAGCCACGGGCAGCAGCCCCAGCATTTT
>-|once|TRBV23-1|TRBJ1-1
CASSQLTGTDTEAFF
TGCGCCAGCAGTCAATTGACGGGGACCGACACTGAAGCTTTCTTT
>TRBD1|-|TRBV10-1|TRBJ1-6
CASSERTGRSPLHF
TGCGCCAGCAGTGAGAGGACAGGGAGATCACCCCTCCACTTT
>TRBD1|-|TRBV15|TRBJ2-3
CATSGTRDSRTDTQYF
TGTGCCACCAGCGGTACTCGGGACAGCCGCACAGATACGCAGTATTTT
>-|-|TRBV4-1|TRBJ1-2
CASSQASGGDGYTF
TGCGCCAGCAGCCAGGCTTCGGGTGGGGATGGCTACACCTTC
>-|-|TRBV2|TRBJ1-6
CASSGYRSSYNSPLHF
TGTGCCAGCAGTGGATACAGGAGCTCCTATAATTCACCCCTCCACTTT
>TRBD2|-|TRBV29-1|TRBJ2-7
CSPPTSGTSPHEQYF
TGCAGCCCTCCCACTTCCGGGACTAGTCCTCACGAGCAGTACTTC
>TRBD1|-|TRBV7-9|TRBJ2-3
CASSFTAGGYTDTQYF
TGTGCCAGCAGCTTCACGGCAGGGGGCTATACAGATACGCAGTATTTT
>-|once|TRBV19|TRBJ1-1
CASSTRDNNAEAFF
TGTGCCAGTAGTACACGGGACAATAATGCTGAAGCTTTCTTT
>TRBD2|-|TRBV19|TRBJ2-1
CASSMWLAANNEQFF
TGTGCCAGTAGTATGTGGCTAGCGGCTAACAATGAGCAGTTCTTC